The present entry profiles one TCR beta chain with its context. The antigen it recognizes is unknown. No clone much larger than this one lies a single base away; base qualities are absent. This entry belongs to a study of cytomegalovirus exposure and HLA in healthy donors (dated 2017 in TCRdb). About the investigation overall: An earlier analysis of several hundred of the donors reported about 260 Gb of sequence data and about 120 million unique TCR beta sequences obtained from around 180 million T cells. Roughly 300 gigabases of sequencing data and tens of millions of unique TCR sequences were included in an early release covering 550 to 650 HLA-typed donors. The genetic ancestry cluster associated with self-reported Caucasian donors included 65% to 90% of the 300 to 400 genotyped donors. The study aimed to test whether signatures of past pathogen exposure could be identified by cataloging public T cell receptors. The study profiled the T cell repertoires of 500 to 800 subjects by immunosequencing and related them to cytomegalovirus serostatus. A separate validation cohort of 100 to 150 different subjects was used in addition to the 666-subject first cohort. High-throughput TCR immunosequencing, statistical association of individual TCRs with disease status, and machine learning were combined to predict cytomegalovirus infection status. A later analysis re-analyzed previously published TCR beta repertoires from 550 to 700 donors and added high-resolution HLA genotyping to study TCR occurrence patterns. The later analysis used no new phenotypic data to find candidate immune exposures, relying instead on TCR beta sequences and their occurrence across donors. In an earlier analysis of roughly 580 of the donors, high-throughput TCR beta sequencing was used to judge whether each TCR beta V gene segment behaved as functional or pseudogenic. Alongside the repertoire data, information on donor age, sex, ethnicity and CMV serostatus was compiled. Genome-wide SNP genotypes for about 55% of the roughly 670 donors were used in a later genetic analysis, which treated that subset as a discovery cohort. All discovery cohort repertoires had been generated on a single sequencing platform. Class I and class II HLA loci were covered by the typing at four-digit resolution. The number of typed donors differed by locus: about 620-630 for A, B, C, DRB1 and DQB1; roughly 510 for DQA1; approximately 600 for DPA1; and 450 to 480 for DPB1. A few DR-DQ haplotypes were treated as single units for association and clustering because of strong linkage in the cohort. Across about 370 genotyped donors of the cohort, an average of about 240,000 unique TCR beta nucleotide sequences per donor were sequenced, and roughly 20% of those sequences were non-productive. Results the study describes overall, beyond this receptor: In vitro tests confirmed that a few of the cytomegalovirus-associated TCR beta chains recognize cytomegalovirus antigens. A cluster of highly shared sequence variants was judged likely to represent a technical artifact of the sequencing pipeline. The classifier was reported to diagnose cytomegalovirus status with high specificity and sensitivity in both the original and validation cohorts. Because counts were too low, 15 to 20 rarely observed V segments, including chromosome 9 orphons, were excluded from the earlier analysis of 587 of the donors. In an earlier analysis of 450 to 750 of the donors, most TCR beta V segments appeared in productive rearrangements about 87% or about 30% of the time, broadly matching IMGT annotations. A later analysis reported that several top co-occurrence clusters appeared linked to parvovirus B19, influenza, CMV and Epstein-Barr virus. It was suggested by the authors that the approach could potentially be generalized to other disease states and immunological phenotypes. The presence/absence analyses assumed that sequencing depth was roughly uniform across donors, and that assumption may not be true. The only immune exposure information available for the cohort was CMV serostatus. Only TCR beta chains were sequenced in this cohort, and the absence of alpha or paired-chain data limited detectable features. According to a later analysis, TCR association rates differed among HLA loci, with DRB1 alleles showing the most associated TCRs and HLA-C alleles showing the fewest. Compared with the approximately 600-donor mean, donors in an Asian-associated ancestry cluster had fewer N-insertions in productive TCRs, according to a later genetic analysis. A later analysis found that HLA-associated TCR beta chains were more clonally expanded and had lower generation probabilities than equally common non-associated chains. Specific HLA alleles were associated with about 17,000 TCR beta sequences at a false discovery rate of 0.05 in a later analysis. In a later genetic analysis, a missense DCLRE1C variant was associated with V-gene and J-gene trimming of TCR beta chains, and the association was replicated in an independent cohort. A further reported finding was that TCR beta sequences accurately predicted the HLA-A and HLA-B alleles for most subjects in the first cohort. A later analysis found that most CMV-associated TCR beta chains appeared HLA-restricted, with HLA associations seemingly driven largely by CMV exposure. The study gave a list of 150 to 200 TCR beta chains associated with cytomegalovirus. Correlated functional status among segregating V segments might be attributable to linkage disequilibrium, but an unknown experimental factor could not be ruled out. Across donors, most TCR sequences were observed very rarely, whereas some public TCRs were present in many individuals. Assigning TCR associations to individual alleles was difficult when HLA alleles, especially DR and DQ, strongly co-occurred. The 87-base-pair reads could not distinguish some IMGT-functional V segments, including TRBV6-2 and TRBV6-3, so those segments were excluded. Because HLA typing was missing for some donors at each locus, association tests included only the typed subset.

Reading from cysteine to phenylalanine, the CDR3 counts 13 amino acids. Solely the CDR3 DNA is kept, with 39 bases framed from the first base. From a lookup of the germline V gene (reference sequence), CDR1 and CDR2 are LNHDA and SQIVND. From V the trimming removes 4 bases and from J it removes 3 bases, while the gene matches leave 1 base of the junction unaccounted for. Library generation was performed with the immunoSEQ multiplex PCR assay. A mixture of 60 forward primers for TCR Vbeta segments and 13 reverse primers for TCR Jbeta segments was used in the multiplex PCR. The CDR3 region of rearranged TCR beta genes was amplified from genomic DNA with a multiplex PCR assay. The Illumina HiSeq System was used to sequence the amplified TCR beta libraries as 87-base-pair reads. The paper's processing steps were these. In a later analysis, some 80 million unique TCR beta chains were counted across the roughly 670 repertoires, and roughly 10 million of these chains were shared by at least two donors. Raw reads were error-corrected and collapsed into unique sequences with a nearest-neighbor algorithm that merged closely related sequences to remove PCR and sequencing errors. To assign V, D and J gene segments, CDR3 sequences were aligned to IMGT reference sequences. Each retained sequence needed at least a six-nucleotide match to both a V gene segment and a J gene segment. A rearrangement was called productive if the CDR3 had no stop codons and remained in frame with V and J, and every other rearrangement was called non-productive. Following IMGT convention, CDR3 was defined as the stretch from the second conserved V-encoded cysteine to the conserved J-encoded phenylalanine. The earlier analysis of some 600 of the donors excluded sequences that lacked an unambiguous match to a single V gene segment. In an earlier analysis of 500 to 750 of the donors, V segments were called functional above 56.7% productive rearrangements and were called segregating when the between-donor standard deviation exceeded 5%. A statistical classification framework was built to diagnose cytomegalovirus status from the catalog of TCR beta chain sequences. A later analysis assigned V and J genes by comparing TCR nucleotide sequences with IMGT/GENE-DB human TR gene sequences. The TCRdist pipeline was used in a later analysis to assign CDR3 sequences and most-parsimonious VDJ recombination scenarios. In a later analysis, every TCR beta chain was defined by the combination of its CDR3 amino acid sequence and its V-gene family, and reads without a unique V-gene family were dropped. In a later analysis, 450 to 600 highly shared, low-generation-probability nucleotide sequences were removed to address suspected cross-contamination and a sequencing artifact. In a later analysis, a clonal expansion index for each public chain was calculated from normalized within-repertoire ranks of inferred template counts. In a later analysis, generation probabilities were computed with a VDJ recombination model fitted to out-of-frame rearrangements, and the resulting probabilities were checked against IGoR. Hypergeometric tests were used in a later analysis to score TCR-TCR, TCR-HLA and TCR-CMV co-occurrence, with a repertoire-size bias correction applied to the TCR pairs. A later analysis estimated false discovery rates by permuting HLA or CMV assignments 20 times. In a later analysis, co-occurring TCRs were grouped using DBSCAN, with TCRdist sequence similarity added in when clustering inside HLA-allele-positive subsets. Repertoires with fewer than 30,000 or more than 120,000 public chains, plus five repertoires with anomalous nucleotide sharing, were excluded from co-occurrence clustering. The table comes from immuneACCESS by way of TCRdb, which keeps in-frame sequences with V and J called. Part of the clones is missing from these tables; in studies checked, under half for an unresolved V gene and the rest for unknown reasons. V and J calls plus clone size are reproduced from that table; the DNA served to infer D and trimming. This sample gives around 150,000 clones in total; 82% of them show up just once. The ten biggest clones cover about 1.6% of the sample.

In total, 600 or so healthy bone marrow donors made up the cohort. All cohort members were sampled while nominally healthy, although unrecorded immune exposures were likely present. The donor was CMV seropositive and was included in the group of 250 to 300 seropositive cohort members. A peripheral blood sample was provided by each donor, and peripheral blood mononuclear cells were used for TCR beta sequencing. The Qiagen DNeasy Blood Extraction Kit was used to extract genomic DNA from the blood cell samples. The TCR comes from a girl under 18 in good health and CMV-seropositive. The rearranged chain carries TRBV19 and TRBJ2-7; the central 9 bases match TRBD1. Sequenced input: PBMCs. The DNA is TGTGCCAGTAGTAGGGGACAGGGCTACGAGCAGTACTTC. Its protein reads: CASSRGQGYEQYF.